Presented here are 19 T cell receptor beta chains from one specimen sequenced in a study of beta chain features in type 1 diabetes. The antigens for these receptors are not known. Every isolated RNA sample was fully reverse transcribed, so sequencing captured expressed TCRB transcripts. Profiled with immunoSEQ multiplex PCR; TCRdb holds only in-frame clones, not every one. The sample records roughly 730,000 clones, 13% being singletons. Study findings and constraints: Moderately but significantly shorter TCRB CDR3s were found in Type 1 diabetes patients in all four CD4+ subsets.

Sequencing was done on a sample of naive CD4+ T cells from blood. The source is a man between 18 and 29 years old with type 1 diabetes.

The chain has TRBV27 and TRBJ1-5; no clear D. The CDR3 totals 13 residues. The germline gives CDR1 MNHEY, CDR2 SMNVEV (reference sequence). The V and J ends lost 8 bases and 5 bases respectively, with 13 bases between them. The CDR3 loop reads CASPMIEHQPQHF. The DNA for the CDR3 is TGTGCCAGCCCTATGATCGAGCATCAGCCCCAGCATTTT.

This clone was found a few times. V gene TRBV25-1 combines with J gene TRBJ1-1; unclear D gene. The V gene lost 8 bases and the J gene lost 4 bases, with 8 bases spanning the gap. CDR1 is MGHDK and CDR2 is SYGVNS in the germline V gene. The CDR3 covers 11 residues. The CDR3 sequence: CASRGGTEAFF. Here the CDR3 DNA reads TGTGCCAGCCGCGGAGGCACTGAAGCTTTCTTT. The entire variable domain, with the rest obtained from reference TRBV25-1 and TRBJ1-1, is as follows: EADIYQTPRYLVIGTGKKITLECSQTMGHDKMYWYQQDPGMELHLIHYSYGVNSTEKGDLSSESTVSRIRTEHFPLTLESARPSHTSQYLCASRGGTEAFFGQGTRLTVV.

J is TRBJ2-7 and V is TRBV2; D is tentatively TRBD1 or TRBD2 (5 bases each). From germline, CDR1 is SNHLY and CDR2 FYNNEI. The length of the CDR3 is 14 residues. V dropped 3 bases and J dropped 3 bases, with 12 bases sitting between them. CDR3 sequence: CASSEGRRGYEQYF. For the CDR3, the DNA is TGTGCCAGCAGTGAGGGACGTAGAGGCTACGAGCAGTACTTC.

This clone was seen more than once but under ten times. The chain combines TRBV30 with TRBJ2-1; 8 nucleotides match TRBD2. Germline V gene sequence: CDR1 GTSNPN, CDR2 SVGIG (reference sequence). V shed 1 base and J 0 bases; nucleotides not matched to a gene: 8. This CDR3 has 17 residues. The CDR3: CAWSASSSGSSYNEQFF. CDR3 nucleotides: TGTGCCTGGAGTGCCTCCTCCAGCGGGAGCTCCTACAATGAGCAGTTCTTC.

The V and J genes are TRBV29-1 and TRBJ2-1; tentative D call: TRBD1 (6 bases). The ends were cut back, 5 bases at V and 6 bases at J, with 20 bases in the middle. The CDR3 has 15 amino acids. The germline V gene encodes CDR1 SQVTM and CDR2 ANQGSEA. As DNA, the CDR3 is TGCAGCGTTATAGGGACAAAGAAGCATTCCAATGAGCAGTTCTTC. This translates into CSVIGTKKHSNEQFF.

This chain joins TRBV9 and TRBJ2-5; no reliable D call. V lost 4 bases and J lost 5, with 15 bases in between. The CDR3 covers 14 residues. Germline V gene sequence: CDR1 SGDLS, CDR2 YYNGEE. The CDR3 DNA is TGTGCCAGCAGCCCCCCGGCCCCGAGGGAGACCCAGTACTTC. Translating it yields CASSPPAPRETQYF.

The chain employs TRBV7-2 and TRBJ2-5; D remains unclear. The germline CDR1 and CDR2 sequences are SGHTA and FQGNSA. The V end was cut by 8 bases, the J end by 4 bases, with 8 bases between. This CDR3 comprises 11 residues. The CDR3 bases are TGTGCCAGCGGCGACGGAGAGACCCAGTACTTC. Translated, it gives CASGDGETQYF.

This chain uses TRBV7-8 with TRBJ2-1, with 9 bases aligning to TRBD2. The germline V gene has CDR1 SGHVS and CDR2 FQNEAQ. After removal of 6 bases from V and 2 bases from J, the junction contained 8 bases not matched to a gene. The CDR3 is made up of 16 amino acids. DNA for the CDR3: TGTGCCAGCAGGGCCCACGGCGGGGGGGCCTACAATGAGCAGTTCTTC. This encodes CASRAHGGGAYNEQFF.

V usage is TRBV30 and J usage is TRBJ1-1, with D perhaps matching TRBD1 (6 bases). This CDR3 has 13 amino acids. Germline V gene sequence: CDR1 GTSNPN, CDR2 SVGIG (reference sequence). Between the trimmed V and J ends, which lost 3 bases and 3 bases, there was a span of 11 bases. The CDR3 here is CAWSGDKDTEAFF. The CDR3 DNA sequence: TGTGCCTGGAGCGGGGACAAAGACACTGAAGCTTTCTTT.

The DNA for the CDR3 is TGTGCCAGCAGCTCATTGACAGGATCCTACGAGCAGTACTTC. Translating it yields CASSSLTGSYEQYF. The chain uses TRBV7-2 and TRBJ2-7; weak D call: TRBD1 (6 bases). V shed 4 bases and J shed 1 base, with 11 bases lying between them. CDR1 and CDR2 (germline): SGHTA, FQGNSA. This CDR3 contains 14 residues. The whole variable domain, remainder taken from reference TRBV7-2 and TRBJ2-7, is GAGVSQSPSNKVTEKGKDVELRCDPISGHTALYWYRQSLGQGLEFLIYFQGNSAPDKSGLPSDRFSAERTGGSVSTLTIQRTQQEDSAVYLCASSSLTGSYEQYFGPGTRLTVT.

The chain has TRBV10-3 and TRBJ1-5; D remains ambiguous. Germline lookup yields CDR1 ENHRY and CDR2 SYGVKD. The V and J ends lost 0 bases and 3 bases respectively, with 9 bases between them. This CDR3 region has 15 residues. The chain's CDR3 is CAISESPGINQPQHF. The CDR3, as DNA: TGTGCCATCAGTGAGTCGCCAGGAATCAATCAGCCCCAGCATTTT.

The chain combines TRBV13 with TRBJ1-2, with 7 bases aligning to TRBD1. J was trimmed by 7 bases and V by 4 bases; bases with no gene match: 12. The CDR3 extends over 15 amino acids. Germline V lookup: CDR1 PRHDT, CDR2 FYEKMQ (reference sequence). CDR3 DNA: TGTGCCAGCAGCTCCCGGGACAGAGGAAATGGTGGCTACACCTTC. Its protein is CASSSRDRGNGGYTF.

This clone was seen more than once but under ten times. V and J are TRBV7-9 and TRBJ1-6; perhaps TRBD1 as D (5 bases). CDR3 size: 15 residues. With 2 bases removed from V and 10 bases from J, the gap between germline ends came to 15 bases. The germline V gene has CDR1 SEHNR and CDR2 FQNEAQ (reference sequence). CDR3 DNA sequence: TGTGCCAGCAGCTTACCCGCGGGGGGTAACTCACCCCTCCACTTT. Protein: CASSLPAGGNSPLHF.

The chain has TRBV7-2 and TRBJ2-3; D gene uncertain. Germline CDR1 is SGHTA and CDR2 is FQGNSA. The CDR3 consists of 13 residues. Trimming removed 0 bases at V and 4 bases at J, with 5 bases between. Here the CDR3 DNA reads TGTGCCAGCAGCTTAGCTGGGGCAGATACGCAGTATTTT. Its translation is CASSLAGADTQYF. Supplemented by reference TRBV7-2 and TRBJ2-3, the full variable domain reads GAGVSQSPSNKVTEKGKDVELRCDPISGHTALYWYRQSLGQGLEFLIYFQGNSAPDKSGLPSDRFSAERTGGSVSTLTIQRTQQEDSAVYLCASSLAGADTQYFGPGTRLTVL.

The chain uses TRBV9 and TRBJ2-6; TRBD1 agrees at 9 bases. Germline V gene data show CDR1 as SGDLS and CDR2 as YYNGEE. V lost 4 bases and J lost 4; bases outside the gene matches: 9. The CDR3 loop spans 17 amino acids. CDR3 region: CASSPLGQGSGANVLTF. The CDR3 nucleotides are TGTGCCAGCAGCCCCTTAGGACAGGGGTCGGGGGCCAACGTCCTGACTTTC.

This clone appeared a few times. CDR3 DNA sequence: TGTGCCCTGTCGGGACTGCAGAACACTGAAGCTTTCTTT. Translating gives CALSGLQNTEAFF. The rearrangement links TRBV30 to TRBJ1-1; tentative D call: TRBD1 (5 bases). CDR1 and CDR2 from the germline V gene are GTSNPN and SVGIG (reference sequence). The V end was cut by 8 bases, the J end by 1 base, with 14 bases between. The length of the CDR3 is 13 residues.

This clone has only a few counts. V is TRBV28 and J is TRBJ1-1, with D unclear. The germline CDR1 and CDR2 sequences are MDHEN and SYDVKM. V was trimmed by 5 bases and J by 7 bases, leaving 11 bases between them. The CDR3 loop spans 12 amino acids. The CDR3 loop is CASSRAMREAFF. In nucleotides, the CDR3 is TGTGCCAGCAGTAGAGCCATGCGTGAAGCTTTCTTT.

V is TRBV6-5 and J is TRBJ1-1, with D unresolved. Trimming stripped 2 bases from V and 7 bases from J, with 5 bases between. The CDR3 covers 11 residues. In germline, CDR1 is MNHEY, CDR2 SVGAGI. DNA of the CDR3: TGTGCCAGCAGTTACGGAAATGAAGCTTTCTTT. Translating it yields CASSYGNEAFF.

Turning to this clone: This CDR3 is also generated by other DNA sequences in the sample. J is TRBJ1-1 and V is TRBV6-5; D is ambiguous. Germline V lookup: CDR1 MNHEY, CDR2 SVGAGI. The CDR3 covers 12 residues. V dropped 0 bases and J dropped 3 bases, with 2 bases sitting between them. The CDR3 region is CASSYSDTEAFF. CDR3 coding DNA: TGTGCCAGCAGTTACTCGGACACTGAAGCTTTCTTT.